This TCR beta chain comes out of a study of blood T cell repertoires in COVID-19. Study overall: Samples came from the United States, Italy and Spain, spanning acute and convalescent COVID-19. T cells, B-cell-depleted T cells, or PBMCs supplied cDNA or gDNA.

The CDR3 sequence is 14 residues long. Germline CDR1 SGHRS, CDR2 YFSETQ. The V end lost 4 bases, the J end lost 8 bases, and 18 bases lay between the germline ends. Profiled with immunoSEQ multiplex PCR; TCRdb holds only in-frame clones, not every one. The repertoire holds around 140,000 clones, with 65% to 80% as singletons. The material sequenced was peripheral blood. This receptor was identified in a man aged 50 to 59 with acute or convalescent COVID-19. The rearrangement links TRBV5-1 to TRBJ1-2, with D possibly TRBD1 on 5 matching bases. DNA for the CDR3: TGCGCCAGCAGCACGGCCGGGCAGGGTGGCGGCTACACCTTC. Protein product: CASSTAGQGGGYTF.